This entry lists 18 T cell receptor beta chains sequenced from one sample in a study of shared clonotypes between healthy human individuals. The repertoire was sequenced with immunoSEQ multiplex PCR; TCRdb's copy has only in-frame clones and lacks some. The data hold 850,000 to 1,100,000 clones, with roughly 80% observed a single time. Sample: memory CD4+ T cells from PBMCs. Subset defined: CD45RA-negative fraction. The receptors were sampled from a young man in good health. Some clones in this sample may be carry-over from other donors' samples.

The chain uses TRBV5-1 and TRBJ2-5, with TRBD2 matching over 9 bases. CDR1 and CDR2 (germline): SGHRS, YFSETQ. V lost 2 bases to trimming and J lost 5 bases; unmatched junction nucleotides: 7. The CDR3 extends over 15 amino acids. CDR3 DNA: TGCGCCAGCAGCTTCGTAGCGGGAGAGTGGGAGACCCAGTACTTC. Translated, it gives CASSFVAGEWETQYF.

V and J are TRBV28 and TRBJ2-5; 8 nucleotides agree with TRBD1. The J segment lost 4 bases and the V segment lost 10 bases, leaving 14 bases of the junction unmatched. The germline CDR1 and CDR2 sequences are MDHEN and SYDVKM. CDR3 size: 15 residues. The CDR3 loop is CATHTIGTGGETQYF. CDR3 nucleotides: TGTGCCACCCACACGATCGGGACAGGAGGAGAGACCCAGTACTTC.

V gene TRBV11-3 combines with J gene TRBJ2-3, with D perhaps matching TRBD1 (6 bases). Deletions cut 0 bases from V and 14 bases from J, with 12 bases between. Germline CDR1 SGHNT, CDR2 YENEEA. CDR3 length: 12 amino acids. The CDR3 here is CASSLDRGVPYF. In nucleotides, the CDR3 is TGTGCCAGCAGCTTAGACAGGGGCGTCCCGTATTTT.

A few counts support this clone. This chain connects TRBV28 to TRBJ2-1, with 10 nucleotides matching TRBD2. Germline CDR1 MDHEN, CDR2 SYDVKM. With 5 bases clipped from V and 9 bases from J, the junction kept 13 bases outside the gene matches. The CDR3 has 16 amino acids. The CDR3 loop reads CASSTITSGKSAEQFF. For the CDR3, the DNA is TGTGCCAGCAGTACTATCACTAGCGGGAAGTCAGCTGAGCAGTTCTTC. The full variable domain, rest sourced from reference TRBV28 and TRBJ2-1, is DVKVTQSSRYLVKRTGEKVFLECVQDMDHENMFWYRQDPGLGLRLIYFSYDVKMKEKGDIPEGYSVSREKKERFSLILESASTNQTSMYLCASSTITSGKSAEQFFGPGTRLTVL.

The genes are TRBV7-8 and TRBJ2-3; D is perhaps TRBD2 (5 bases). V shed 2 bases and J shed 4 bases, with 19 bases lying between them. The CDR3 is 17 residues long. The V gene's germline CDR1 is SGHVS and CDR2 FQNEAQ. The CDR3 here is CASSLRESGAGADTQYF. For the CDR3, the DNA is TGTGCCAGCAGCTTAAGGGAAAGCGGAGCTGGCGCAGATACGCAGTATTTT. Full variable domain (remainder filled in from reference TRBV7-8 and TRBJ2-3): GAGVSQSPRYKVAKRGQDVALRCDPISGHVSLFWYQQALGQGPEFLTYFQNEAQLDKSGLPSDRFFAERPEGSVSTLKIQRTQQEDSAVYLCASSLRESGAGADTQYFGPGTRLTVL.

V is TRBV25-1 and J is TRBJ1-4; TRBD1 agrees at 8 bases. From germline, CDR1 is MGHDK and CDR2 SYGVNS. The CDR3 has 15 amino acids. With V trimmed by 7 bases and J by 6 bases, 10 bases remained unmatched. CDR3 protein: CASTDRGRSDEKLFF. The CDR3 nucleotides are TGTGCCAGCACTGACAGGGGTCGTTCCGATGAAAAACTGTTTTTT.

This rearrangement joins TRBV5-1 to TRBJ1-4; D unresolved. Germline CDR1 SGHRS, CDR2 YFSETQ. Between the trimmed V and J ends, which lost 3 bases and 3 bases, there was a span of 9 bases. The CDR3 sequence is 14 residues long. CDR3 loop: CASSSPPANEKLFF. The CDR3 DNA reads TGCGCCAGCAGCTCCCCCCCGGCTAATGAAAAACTGTTTTTT.

This clone was counted only a few times. The gene calls are TRBV19 and TRBJ2-4; maybe TRBD2 (5 bases). The CDR3 sequence is 16 residues long. Trimming stripped 1 base from V and 9 bases from J, with 19 bases between. Per the germline V gene, CDR1 is LNHDA and CDR2 is SQIVND (reference sequence). CDR3 region: CASSIAPPPPAGIQYF. The CDR3 DNA reads as TGTGCCAGTAGTATAGCCCCCCCACCGCCTGCGGGCATTCAGTACTTC.

As concerns this clone: At the DNA level, this CDR3 is encoded by other sequences in the same sample as well. CDR3 sequence: CASSPTYEQYF. The CDR3 bases are TGTGCCAGCAGTCCTACCTACGAGCAGTACTTC. The chain has TRBV27 and TRBJ2-7; D gene uncertain. This CDR3 comprises 11 residues. Per germline, CDR1 MNHEY and CDR2 SMNVEV (reference sequence). The V end was cut by 5 bases, the J end by 2 bases, with 4 bases between.

The CDR3: CASSRSGRNTGELFF. As DNA, the CDR3 is TGTGCCAGCAGTCGGAGCGGGAGGAACACCGGGGAGCTGTTTTTT. The chain couples TRBV6-5 to TRBJ2-2, with 8 bases identical to TRBD2. The V and J ends lost 5 bases and 1 base, in that order; junction bases with no gene match: 3. The CDR3 runs to 15 residues. The V gene's germline CDR1 is MNHEY and CDR2 SVGAGI.

J is TRBJ1-2 and V is TRBV5-4; D unclear. Germline CDR1 SGHNT, CDR2 YYREEE (reference sequence). Trimming cost V 0 bases and J 4 bases, with 19 bases left between them. This CDR3 is built from 17 residues. CDR3 DNA sequence: TGTGCCAGCAGCTTGGGCGGGTCCAGCAGATCTAGCTATGGCTACACCTTC. Translated, it gives CASSLGGSSRSSYGYTF.

The rearrangement links TRBV7-9 to TRBJ2-3; 9 bases match TRBD1. V dropped 4 bases and J dropped 6; count of bases not matched to a gene: 5. The CDR3 loop spans 14 amino acids. Germline CDR1 is SEHNR and CDR2 is FQNEAQ (reference sequence). In DNA form, the CDR3 reads TGTGCCAGCAGCTCCGGGACAGGGATGGATACGCAGTATTTT. It codes for CASSSGTGMDTQYF.

The V call is TRBV10-3, the J call TRBJ1-1; 7 nucleotides line up with TRBD1. This CDR3 comprises 14 residues. V shed 4 bases, J shed 7 bases, and the junction held 9 bases outside the gene matches. The germline V gene encodes CDR1 ENHRY and CDR2 SYGVKD. CDR3 region: CAISAETGTNEAFF. The DNA for the CDR3 is TGTGCCATCAGTGCCGAGACAGGGACTAATGAAGCTTTCTTT.

The chain combines TRBV19 with TRBJ1-5; D not resolved. Per germline, CDR1 LNHDA and CDR2 SQIVND (reference sequence). The CDR3 spans 15 residues. V was shortened by 1 base and J by 3 bases, with 10 bases between the two germline ends. DNA for the CDR3: TGTGCCAGTAGTATAGGAGTTTTTCCCAATCAGCCCCAGCATTTT. Translating it yields CASSIGVFPNQPQHF.

The gene calls are TRBV5-1 and TRBJ2-5; D is ambiguous. The J call may be wrong; the DNA end is better matched by TRBJ2-7. This CDR3 contains 13 residues. Germline CDR1 is SGHRS and CDR2 is YFSETQ. The chain's CDR3 is CASSSGTLVEQYF. The CDR3 coding sequence is TGCGCCAGCAGCTCGGGCACCCTCGTCGAGCAGTACTTC.

This clone was found once. DNA for the CDR3: TGTGCCAGCAGTTCGCCAGCGGGAGGCGGGGAGACCCAGTACTTC. Protein sequence: CASSSPAGGGETQYF. This rearrangement joins TRBV28 to TRBJ2-5, with 9 bases fitting TRBD2. CDR3 length: 15 residues. Looked up from germline, CDR1 is MDHEN and CDR2 is SYDVKM. V dropped 4 bases and J dropped 5; count of bases not matched to a gene: 8.

The chain combines TRBV5-1 with TRBJ2-7; the D is unclear. The V end lost 0 bases, the J end lost 5 bases, and 18 bases lay between the germline ends. Germline loops: CDR1 SGHRS, CDR2 YFSETQ. The CDR3 is 16 amino acids. The CDR3 DNA is TGCGCCAGCAGCTTGGAACTCCCCGACCGCCTCCACGAGCAGTACTTC. Amino acid sequence: CASSLELPDRLHEQYF.

The chain carries TRBV5-1 and TRBJ2-1, with TRBD2 identical over 7 bases. Germline loops: CDR1 SGHRS, CDR2 YFSETQ. The CDR3 totals 15 residues. V was pared by 4 bases and J by 4 bases, with 8 bases of the junction left unmatched. The DNA of the CDR3 is TGCGCCAGCAGCCCGACGGGACTACCGTACAATGAGCAGTTCTTC. Amino acids: CASSPTGLPYNEQFF.